Below are 32 T cell receptor beta chains sequenced from a single sample in a study of blood T cell repertoires in COVID-19. Only in-frame clones appear in the TCRdb table, and some are missing; sequencing was by immunoSEQ multiplex PCR. This sample carries over 150,000 clones, about four fifths of them seen once, and the ten largest clones take 11% to 15%. Sequencing input: peripheral blood. The receptor source for this set is a man aged 18 to 29 with active or convalescent COVID-19.

The chain recombines TRBV28 with TRBJ1-5; 7 positions agree with TRBD1. V dropped 5 bases and J dropped 2; count of bases not matched to a gene: 3. This CDR3 is built from 14 residues. Germline V lookup: CDR1 MDHEN, CDR2 SYDVKM. CDR3 bases: TGTGCCAGCAGTGCCACAGGGGGCAATCAGCCCCAGCATTTT. It yields the protein CASSATGGNQPQHF. Complete variable domain (other parts from reference TRBV28 and TRBJ1-5): DVKVTQSSRYLVKRTGEKVFLECVQDMDHENMFWYRQDPGLGLRLIYFSYDVKMKEKGDIPEGYSVSREKKERFSLILESASTNQTSMYLCASSATGGNQPQHFGDGTRLSIL.

This clone appeared a few times. V and J are TRBV28 and TRBJ2-7, with D tentatively TRBD2 (6 bases). The CDR3 length is 15 residues. V was pared by 5 bases and J by 1 base, with 15 bases between. Germline lookup yields CDR1 MDHEN and CDR2 SYDVKM. The CDR3 is CASSPSGLVSYEQYF. The CDR3 DNA reads TGTGCCAGCAGTCCCTCGGGACTGGTTTCCTACGAGCAGTACTTC.

This chain joins TRBV2 and TRBJ2-3, with D possibly TRBD1 on 5 matching bases. The length of the CDR3 is 15 residues. Germline CDR1 reads SNHLY; CDR2 reads FYNNEI. The V end lost 2 bases, the J end lost 1 base, and 10 bases lay between the germline ends. CDR3: CASSEMGLRTDTQYF. CDR3 coding DNA: TGTGCCAGCAGTGAAATGGGGCTTCGCACAGATACGCAGTATTTT.

The chain links TRBV11-2 to TRBJ2-5; 9 nucleotides match TRBD2. The V and J ends lost 6 bases and 4 bases, in that order; junction bases with no gene match: 12. CDR1 and CDR2 (germline): SGHAT, FQNNGV. This CDR3 spans 16 amino acids. The CDR3 region is CASRRTNSGGRETQYF. The DNA for the CDR3 is TGTGCCAGCAGGCGGACGAATAGCGGGGGCAGAGAGACCCAGTACTTC. Variable domain in full (rest from reference TRBV11-2 and TRBJ2-5): EAGVAQSPRYKIIEKRQSVAFWCNPISGHATLYWYQQILGQGPKLLIQFQNNGVVDDSQLPKDRFSAERLKGVDSTLKIQPAKLEDSAVYLCASRRTNSGGRETQYFGPGTRLLVL.

The chain is built from TRBV4-2 and TRBJ2-3; D is unresolved. V lost 3 bases and J 2 bases, leaving 9 bases between the germline ends. The germline V gene has CDR1 LGHNA and CDR2 YNFKEQ. The CDR3 runs 14 residues. The CDR3 sequence: CASSHDSNTDTQYF. The DNA of the CDR3 is TGTGCCAGCAGCCATGATTCTAACACAGATACGCAGTATTTT.

This clone showed up just a few times. V and J are TRBV6-4 and TRBJ2-1; 9 positions match TRBD2. Trimming removed 0 bases from V and 7 bases from J; junction bases left unmatched: 4. The length of the CDR3 is 15 residues. Germline V gene lookup returns CDR1 MRHNA and CDR2 SNTAGT. The CDR3 here is CASSDSGTSPNEQFF. Here the CDR3 DNA reads TGTGCCAGCAGTGACTCGGGGACTAGCCCTAATGAGCAGTTCTTC.

The chain joins TRBV6-5 to TRBJ2-1; 11 bases map to TRBD1. The germline CDR1 and CDR2 sequences are MNHEY and SVGAGI. The junction had 12 bases not matched to a gene; V was cut back by 10 bases and J by 7 bases. This CDR3 region has 15 residues. DNA of the CDR3: TGTGCCACCGAGGACAGGGGGCAGGTATCAAATGAGCAGTTCTTC. Protein: CATEDRGQVSNEQFF.

The chain couples TRBV18 to TRBJ1-5, with 10 bases identical to TRBD1. This CDR3 contains 14 residues. V gave up 5 bases and J gave up 6 bases; unmatched junction bases: 4. Looked up from germline, CDR1 is KGHSH and CDR2 is LQKENI. This chain's CDR3 is CASSTGTGVQPQHF. The CDR3 region has the DNA TGTGCCAGCTCAACCGGGACAGGGGTTCAGCCCCAGCATTTT.

This rearrangement joins TRBV28 to TRBJ1-1, with D perhaps TRBD1 (6 bases). Germline loops: CDR1 MDHEN, CDR2 SYDVKM. The CDR3 contains 13 residues. Trimming took 7 bases from V and 0 from J, leaving 9 bases between them. This CDR3 is CASTGQMNTEAFF. The CDR3 DNA sequence: TGTGCCAGCACGGGACAAATGAACACTGAAGCTTTCTTT.

The V call is TRBV7-2, the J call TRBJ2-4; weak D call: TRBD1 (6 bases). V dropped 1 base and J dropped 4 bases, with 11 bases sitting between them. This CDR3 is 15 amino acids long. Germline-derived CDR1 and CDR2 are SGHTA and FQGNSA. The CDR3: CASSLVSQGKNIQYF. The CDR3 DNA reads as TGTGCCAGCAGCTTAGTGTCACAGGGAAAAAACATTCAGTACTTC.

The genes are TRBV24-1 and TRBJ2-3; 7 bases map to TRBD2. Per germline, CDR1 KGHDR and CDR2 SFDVKD. CDR3 length: 15 residues. The trim removed 1 base at V and 5 bases at J, leaving 5 bases unmatched. CDR3 sequence reads: CATSDLGGRGDTQYF. For the CDR3, the DNA is TGTGCCACCAGTGATTTAGGCGGGAGAGGAGATACGCAGTATTTT.

This clone has a single count. This rearrangement joins TRBV6-2 or TRBV6-3 to TRBJ1-5; 7 bases agree with TRBD1. Germline CDR1 reads MNHEY; CDR2 reads SVGEGT. J lost 3 bases, V lost 0 bases, and 5 bases had no gene match. This CDR3 is 16 amino acids long. Here the CDR3 reads CASSYSAGGPNQPQHF. The CDR3 nucleotides read TGTGCCAGCAGTTACTCGGCAGGGGGACCCAATCAGCCCCAGCATTTT.

The J gene is TRBJ2-7, the V gene TRBV10-3, with TRBD1 identical over 9 bases. Per germline, CDR1 ENHRY and CDR2 SYGVKD. The CDR3 runs 15 residues. The J segment lost 0 bases and the V segment lost 7 bases, leaving 7 bases of the junction unmatched. This CDR3 is CAITPDRGSSYEQYF. CDR3 DNA: TGTGCCATCACCCCAGACAGGGGGTCCTCCTACGAGCAGTACTTC.

A remark on this clone: The same CDR3 arises from other DNA sequences in this sample as well. The chain combines TRBV27 with TRBJ1-1; D unresolved. CDR3 length equals 13 residues. Germline CDR1 is MNHEY and CDR2 is SMNVEV (reference sequence). Trimming took off 3 bases at V and 1 base at J, with 6 bases between the two ends. The CDR3 spells CASSFRRNTEAFF. CDR3 in DNA: TGTGCCAGCAGTTTCCGGAGGAACACTGAAGCTTTCTTT.

The chain has TRBV7-8 and TRBJ2-3; 9 bases match TRBD2. This CDR3 contains 16 residues. Germline V CDR1 and CDR2: SGHVS, FQNEAQ. After removal of 3 bases from V and 1 base from J, the junction contained 5 bases not matched to a gene. Written as DNA, the CDR3 is TGTGCCAGCAGCTTCGTAGGCGGGAGGGGCACAGATACGCAGTATTTT. Translating it yields CASSFVGGRGTDTQYF.

The chain employs TRBV2 and TRBJ2-2, with 8 positions matching TRBD1. The CDR3 is 14 residues long. Germline lookup yields CDR1 SNHLY and CDR2 FYNNEI. The ends lost 7 bases at V and 1 base at J; junction bases unmatched: 2. Written as DNA, the CDR3 is TGTGCCAGCACAGGGGGCTTGAACACCGGGGAGCTGTTTTTT. It is translated as CASTGGLNTGELFF.

The chain links TRBV11-2 to TRBJ1-2, with TRBD1 as a possible D gene (6 bases). Trimming took off 1 base at V and 5 bases at J, with 14 bases between the two ends. In germline, CDR1 is SGHAT, CDR2 FQNNGV. The CDR3 runs 15 residues. As DNA, the CDR3 is TGTGCCAGCAGCTTAGTACAGGGAAAGGGGTATGGCTACACCTTC. This gives the protein CASSLVQGKGYGYTF.

The chain couples TRBV14 to TRBJ1-2, with TRBD1 as a possible D gene (6 bases). This CDR3 region has 14 residues. V lost 5 bases and J lost 5, with 15 bases in between. The V gene's germline CDR1 is SGHDN and CDR2 FVKESK. CDR3 DNA: TGTGCCAGCAGCGCCGGCAGGGGATCGTATGGCTACACCTTC. Translation: CASSAGRGSYGYTF.

This clone was observed a few times. The V gene is TRBV2, the J gene TRBJ2-2; D may be TRBD2 (5 bases). V lost 4 bases to trimming and J lost 5 bases, with 14 bases between them. The CDR3 length is 15 residues. Germline loops: CDR1 SNHLY, CDR2 FYNNEI. CDR3 region: CASSGRQEGTGELFF. CDR3 bases: TGTGCCAGCAGTGGGAGGCAGGAAGGAACCGGGGAGCTGTTTTTT.

This rearrangement joins TRBV11-2 to TRBJ2-1; 8 nucleotides agree with TRBD2. V lost 2 bases and J lost 3; bases outside the gene matches: 3. The CDR3 is 15 residues long. CDR1 SGHAT and CDR2 FQNNGV come from the germline V gene. The CDR3 DNA reads as TGTGCCAGCAGCTTAATACGGGGGGGCTACAATGAGCAGTTCTTC. Protein: CASSLIRGGYNEQFF. Using reference TRBV11-2 and TRBJ2-1 for the parts outside the CDR3, the full variable domain is EAGVAQSPRYKIIEKRQSVAFWCNPISGHATLYWYQQILGQGPKLLIQFQNNGVVDDSQLPKDRFSAERLKGVDSTLKIQPAKLEDSAVYLCASSLIRGGYNEQFFGPGTRLTVL.

The chain joins TRBV5-1 to TRBJ1-4, with D possibly being TRBD1 (5 bases). This CDR3 has 15 residues. The ends were cut back, 0 bases at V and 7 bases at J, with 13 bases in the middle. Germline V gene lookup returns CDR1 SGHRS and CDR2 YFSETQ. The CDR3 region has the DNA TGCGCCAGCAGCTTGGATGGCAGGGTCCCTGAAAAACTGTTTTTT. Protein: CASSLDGRVPEKLFF.

The CDR3 DNA reads TGTGCCTGGAGTGTAAGACAGCGTGACCAACCTCCGCATTTT. Its translation is CAWSVRQRDQPPHF. The rearrangement joins TRBV30 to TRBJ1-5; D is possibly TRBD1 (5 bases). Trimming took 0 bases from V and 15 from J, leaving 21 bases between them. The CDR3 has 14 amino acids. Germline CDR1 is GTSNPN and CDR2 is SVGIG (reference sequence).

The chain joins TRBV4-1 to TRBJ2-1; 9 bases line up with TRBD2. The trim removed 1 base at V and 7 bases at J, leaving 8 bases unmatched. The CDR3 runs 16 residues. Germline V gives CDR1 MGHRA, CDR2 YSYEKL. The CDR3 loop reads CASSQVGGGARNEQFF. In DNA form, the CDR3 reads TGCGCCAGCAGCCAAGTCGGCGGGGGGGCCAGGAATGAGCAGTTCTTC.

V and J are TRBV5-4 and TRBJ2-5; weak D call: TRBD1 (5 bases). From germline, CDR1 is SGHNT and CDR2 YYREEE (reference sequence). CDR3 length: 12 amino acids. Trimming stripped 0 bases from V and 5 bases from J, with 5 bases between. DNA of the CDR3: TGTGCCAGCAGCTTGGGACAGGAGACCCAGTACTTC. It yields the protein CASSLGQETQYF.

The CDR3: CASARQGHTDTQYF. The CDR3 nucleotides read TGTGCCAGCGCTCGACAGGGCCACACAGATACGCAGTATTTT. This rearrangement joins TRBV2 to TRBJ2-3; 7 bases line up with TRBD1. With 8 bases clipped from V and 2 bases from J, the junction kept 7 bases outside the gene matches. The CDR3 is made up of 14 amino acids. CDR1 SNHLY and CDR2 FYNNEI come from the germline V gene.

This rearrangement joins TRBV19 to TRBJ1-2; D remains ambiguous. The germline gives CDR1 LNHDA, CDR2 SQIVND (reference sequence). Between the trimmed V and J ends, which lost 7 bases and 4 bases, there was a span of 16 bases. The CDR3 totals 14 residues. CDR3 in amino acids: CASKEGGLGYGYTF. The CDR3 DNA reads as TGTGCCAGTAAGGAGGGCGGATTGGGCTATGGCTACACCTTC.

The CDR3, as DNA: TGTGCCAGCAGCTTAGCCCCGGGGGGTTCGTACAATGAGCAGTTCTTC. Translating it yields CASSLAPGGSYNEQFF. The chain is built from TRBV7-6 and TRBJ2-1; 7 nucleotides agree with TRBD2. The CDR3 spans 16 residues. Per the germline V gene, CDR1 is SGHVS and CDR2 is FNYEAQ. Trimming cost V 0 bases and J 4 bases; bases outside gene matches: 6.

The chain joins TRBV5-1 to TRBJ1-1; TRBD1 matches at 12 bases. Germline V gives CDR1 SGHRS, CDR2 YFSETQ. V lost 5 bases, J lost 5 bases, and 4 bases stayed unmatched. The CDR3 consists of 14 residues. As DNA, the CDR3 is TGCGCCAGCAGACCGGGACAGGGGGCTACTGAAGCTTTCTTT. This sequence encodes CASRPGQGATEAFF. The full variable domain, with the rest looked up from reference TRBV5-1 and TRBJ1-1, is KAGVTQTPRYLIKTRGQQVTLSCSPISGHRSVSWYQQTPGQGLQFLFEYFSETQRNKGNFPGRFSGRQFSNSRSEMNVSTLELGDSALYLCASRPGQGATEAFFGQGTRLTVV.

V is TRBV6-2 or TRBV6-3 and J is TRBJ1-1; D uncertain. The germline V and J ends were trimmed by 2 bases and 6 bases, with 7 bases remaining between them. Germline CDR1 is MNHEY and CDR2 is SVGEGT. This CDR3 spans 12 amino acids. The CDR3 spells CASSYLGSEAFF. The CDR3, as DNA: TGTGCCAGCAGTTACCTGGGCTCTGAAGCTTTCTTT.

This clone was seen just once. This chain uses TRBV28 with TRBJ2-5; 9 bases align to TRBD2. Unmatched junction bases numbered 12, after V lost 9 bases and J lost 4 bases. This CDR3 has 15 residues. CDR1 MDHEN and CDR2 SYDVKM come from the germline V gene. The CDR3 loop is CASFPYSGSGETQYF. The CDR3 nucleotides are TGTGCCAGTTTTCCCTATAGCGGGAGCGGAGAGACCCAGTACTTC.

The rearrangement uses TRBV19 and TRBJ2-7; D unresolved. The germline V and J ends were trimmed by 1 base and 2 bases, with 3 bases remaining between them. Per germline, CDR1 LNHDA and CDR2 SQIVND (reference sequence). This CDR3 spans 12 amino acids. CDR3 coding DNA: TGTGCCAGTAGTATAGCCGCCTACGAGCAGTACTTC. This gives the protein CASSIAAYEQYF.

The CDR3 nucleotides are TGTGCCAGCAGTGAATGGGGGGGGCAGCCCCAGCATTTT. Protein: CASSEWGGQPQHF. V is TRBV6-1 and J is TRBJ1-5; TRBD1 might be the D (5 bases). Germline CDR1 reads MNHNS; CDR2 reads SASEGT. V lost 2 bases and J lost 7, with 9 bases in between. CDR3 length: 13 residues.